These 7 T cell receptor beta chains share one sample of origin, sequenced in a study of T cell changes during pregnancy in multiple sclerosis. The method was immunoSEQ multiplex PCR; TCRdb's version includes in-frame clones alone and lacks a portion of them. The sample yields about 60,000 clones, 93% seen once. The source material was peripheral blood, sampled after pregnancy. Source of these receptors: a female donor with multiple sclerosis, enrolled in a pregnancy study.

CDR3 loop: CASSSDRGLVEAFF. CDR3 DNA sequence: TGCGCCAGCAGCTCAGACAGGGGGCTGGTGGAAGCTTTCTTT. V usage is TRBV5-1 and J usage is TRBJ1-1, with TRBD1 identical over 10 bases. The junction had 7 bases not matched to a gene; V was cut back by 3 bases and J by 8 bases. Germline loops: CDR1 SGHRS, CDR2 YFSETQ. This CDR3 has 14 residues.

The rearrangement links TRBV4-3 to TRBJ2-1; D is perhaps TRBD1 (7 bases). The CDR3 totals 15 residues. Trimming took 2 bases from V and 6 from J, leaving 14 bases between them. Germline V gene lookup returns CDR1 LGHNA and CDR2 YSLEER. The CDR3: CASSQRHRGGNEQFF. CDR3 nucleotides: TGCGCCAGCAGCCAAAGGCACAGGGGAGGCAATGAGCAGTTCTTC.

The rearrangement links TRBV25-1 to TRBJ2-5; D gene ambiguous. There are 13 residues in the CDR3. Germline CDR1 and CDR2: MGHDK and SYGVNS. Trimming removed 10 bases at V and 4 bases at J, with 16 bases between. For the CDR3, the DNA is TGTGCCACCGGTCTCGTTGGGCTAGAGACCCAGTACTTC. Amino acids: CATGLVGLETQYF.

The V gene is TRBV5-4, the J gene TRBJ2-7, with D perhaps TRBD2 (5 bases). Trimming stripped 4 bases from V and 3 bases from J, with 8 bases between. CDR1 and CDR2 from the germline V gene are SGHNT and YYREEE (reference sequence). This CDR3 has 12 residues. This CDR3 is CASSTDYYEQYF. CDR3 nucleotides: TGTGCCAGCAGCACTGACTACTACGAGCAGTACTTC.

The rearrangement links TRBV4-3 to TRBJ1-2, with 8 bases identical to TRBD1. This CDR3 contains 13 residues. Germline V gives CDR1 LGHNA, CDR2 YSLEER. Germline trimming cut 4 bases from V and 7 bases from J; bases unmatched to any gene: 5. In DNA form, the CDR3 reads TGCGCCAGCAGCCGGCCCGGACAGGGTGGCTACACCTTC. Amino acid sequence: CASSRPGQGGYTF.

CDR3: CASSSIAGGPQETQYF. The DNA of the CDR3 is TGTGCCAGCTCATCCATAGCGGGAGGGCCCCAAGAGACCCAGTACTTC. The chain recombines TRBV18 with TRBJ2-5; 11 bases align to TRBD2. The CDR3 has 16 amino acids. CDR1 is KGHSH and CDR2 is LQKENI in the germline V gene. J was trimmed by 1 base and V by 5 bases; bases with no gene match: 6.

V is TRBV7-6 and J is TRBJ2-2; 13 nucleotides match TRBD2. Germline V gene data show CDR1 as SGHVS and CDR2 as FNYEAQ. The V gene end was trimmed by 5 bases and the J gene end by 0 bases; junction bases not matched to a gene: 6. The CDR3 length is 18 residues. The CDR3, as DNA: TGTGCCAGCAGCGCCGGACTAGCGGGAGCCACGAACACCGGGGAGCTGTTTTTT. The encoded protein is CASSAGLAGATNTGELFF.